These 13 T cell receptor beta chains came from one sample sequenced in a study of molecular identifiers for immune sequencing clone quantification (dated by TCRdb to between 2018 and 2020). Library preparation used PCR. TCRdb shows the sequencer as Illumina HiSeq 4000. TCRdb itself trimmed the public reads at Q25 with fastp, ran MiXCR and retained productive beta chains. CDR3 protein sequences are deduplicated, and each keeps its most common genes and DNA. This sample is represented by 550,000 to 750,000 distinct CDR3 sequences; around 20% of them were singletons. The ten biggest clones cover roughly 0.85% of the sample. The specimen was naive CD8+ T cells from blood, with Jurkat cell RNA spiked in. Interpreted using the paper, the cell subset or site label stands for: FACS-sorted CD8+CD4-CCR7+CD45RA+ naive T cells. The origin of the receptors is a human donor in good health. Some libraries in this study had Jurkat cell RNA spiked in.

This clonotype was found many times. The CDR3 nucleotides read TGCGCCAGCAGCCAAGGACAGGGGGCAGGTCAGCCCCAGCATTTT. Protein sequence: CASSQGQGAGQPQHF. The chain is built from TRBV4-3 and TRBJ1-5; 10 positions agree with TRBD1. From germline, CDR1 is LGHNA and CDR2 YSLEER. The CDR3 sequence is 15 residues long. Unmatched junction bases numbered 3, after V lost 1 base and J lost 6 bases.

This clonotype came up many times. It is likely a read error, because the conserved phenylalanine at the end of the CDR3 is missing. The DNA is left out, because the CDR3 cannot be placed on it with certainty; the CDR3 is given as TCRdb lists it. The chain recombines TRBV6-1 with TRBJ2-7; the table assigns TRBD2, which was not confirmed against the DNA. Germline V gene data show CDR1 as MNHNS and CDR2 as SASEGT. The CDR3 is 11 amino acids long, termini counted. CDR3 protein: CASSEGLAGPL.

About this clonotype: The CDR3 does not close with the conserved phenylalanine or tryptophan, likely indicating a read error. The V call is TRBV18, the J call TRBJ2-2, with D perhaps TRBD1 (5 bases). The V gene's germline CDR1 is KGHSH and CDR2 LQKENI. V lost 7 bases to trimming and J lost 4 bases, with 13 bases between them. The CDR3 has 14 amino acids. The CDR3, as DNA: TGTGCCAGCTACTCCAGGGTTGGCACCGGGGAGCTGTTTCTT. Translated, it gives CASYSRVGTGELFL.

Comment on this clonotype: With a much larger clone just one base away, this may be a read error. The chain recombines TRBV28 with TRBJ1-1, with 9 bases lining up with TRBD1. Germline assignment: CDR1 MDHEN and CDR2 SYDVKM. Trimming at V came to 4 bases and at J to 7 bases, leaving 7 bases not matched to a gene. This CDR3 has 14 amino acids. Here the CDR3 DNA reads TGTGCCAGCAGTTCCTTCGGACAGGGGATTGAAGCTTTCTTT. Translation gives CASSSFGQGIEAFF.

This clonotype was observed many times. The rearrangement uses TRBV14 and TRBJ1-1; D might be TRBD1 (6 bases). This CDR3 has 16 residues. Germline-derived CDR1 and CDR2 are SGHDN and FVKESK. Trimming removed 3 bases at V and 4 bases at J, with 18 bases between. The CDR3 loop is CASSQPWGAGGTEAFF. CDR3 in DNA: TGTGCCAGCAGCCAGCCATGGGGGGCTGGCGGCACTGAAGCTTTCTTT.

This clonotype showed up just a few times. This chain links TRBV11-2 with TRBJ1-1; tentative D call: TRBD1 (5 bases). Germline CDR1 is SGHAT and CDR2 is FQNNGV. Deletions cut 2 bases from V and 1 base from J, with 14 bases between. This CDR3 is built from 16 residues. DNA for the CDR3: TGTGCCAGCAGCTTAATTCTCCCCGGGGCGAACACTGAAGCTTTCTTT. It is translated as CASSLILPGANTEAFF.

This clonotype was detected many times. This chain joins TRBV6-2 or TRBV6-3 and TRBJ1-5, with 7 bases fitting TRBD1. Per the germline V gene, CDR1 is MNHEY and CDR2 is SVGEGT. V shed 6 bases and J 6 bases; nucleotides not matched to a gene: 14. The CDR3 has 16 amino acids. The CDR3 DNA reads as TGTGCCAGCAGGACCCTGAGACAGGGACTTAGTCAGCCCCAGCATTTT. Translating it yields CASRTLRQGLSQPQHF.

This clonotype has ten or more counts. This sequence joins TRBV19 and TRBJ2-5, with D maybe TRBD2 (6 bases). Trimming left V 5 bases short and J 3 bases short, with 19 bases between. The CDR3 has 16 residues. Germline-derived CDR1 and CDR2 are LNHDA and SQIVND (reference sequence). The CDR3 sequence is CASSARPYLAEETQYF. CDR3 bases: TGTGCCAGTAGTGCCCGGCCCTACTTAGCGGAAGAGACCCAGTACTTC.

There are many counts of this clonotype. CDR3 protein: CASSLVAGTGGTAFF. CDR3 sequence (DNA): TGTGCCAGCAGCTTAGTTGCGGGGACAGGGGGCACAGCTTTCTTT. This chain connects TRBV7-9 to TRBJ1-1, with TRBD1 identical over 12 bases. The V segment lost 1 base and the J segment 10 bases; nucleotides outside the gene matches: 7. This CDR3 has 15 residues. Germline V gives CDR1 SEHNR, CDR2 FQNEAQ (reference sequence).

In its sample, this clonotype was seen many times. CDR3 bases: TGCAGCGTTAGAGGCAGTAGCACAGATACGCAGTATTTT. Translated, it gives CSVRGSSTDTQYF. V gene TRBV29-1 combines with J gene TRBJ2-3; D gene uncertain. The CDR3 is made up of 13 amino acids. Germline CDR1 SQVTM, CDR2 ANQGSEA. Between the trimmed V and J ends, which lost 5 bases and 0 bases, there was a span of 9 bases.

This chain connects TRBV6-5 to TRBJ1-4, with D hard to call. Per the germline V gene, CDR1 is MNHEY and CDR2 is SVGAGI. This CDR3 has 12 residues. Trimming cost V 2 bases and J 13 bases, with 11 bases left between them. CDR3 amino acids: CASSYRVGGLFF. Written as DNA, the CDR3 is TGTGCCAGCAGTTACAGGGTGGGAGGACTGTTTTTT.

This clonotype occurred many times. CDR3: CASSPNGGQGKLFF. The CDR3 DNA reads as TGTGCCAGCAGCCCTAACGGGGGTCAGGGAAAACTGTTTTTT. The chain combines TRBV7-6 with TRBJ1-4, with a tentative D call TRBD1 (5 bases). Germline V gene data show CDR1 as SGHVS and CDR2 as FNYEAQ. Deletions cut 5 bases from V and 10 bases from J, with 17 bases between. The CDR3 contains 14 residues.

The rearrangement links TRBV12-3 or TRBV12-4 to TRBJ1-1; D unclear. The CDR3 is 13 amino acids. Trimming removed 4 bases from V and 10 bases from J, with 16 bases in between. The CDR3 coding sequence is TGTGCCAGCAGTTCTTCCGGGGTACAGCGAGCTTTCTTT. It translates to CASSSSGVQRAFF.